This T cell receptor (beta chain) was observed in a study of beta chain features in type 1 diabetes. This CDR3 has 15 residues. CDR1 is MNHNY, CDR2 SVGAGI, per germline (reference sequence). The ends lost 6 bases at V and 6 bases at J; junction bases unmatched: 12. Every donor provided one heparinised blood draw, which averaged about 120 mL. What was sequenced were expressed TCRB transcripts, since all of the isolated RNA had been reverse transcribed. The read count averaged roughly 4 million across naive, central memory and regulatory T cell samples. Using immunoSEQ multiplex PCR, the repertoire was profiled, and TCRdb retains in-frame clones only, with some absent. The sample holds under 900,000 clones, under 20% seen once. This clone was observed a few times. Antigen unknown. Study-wide results and caveats: Diminished insertions and augmented deletions at VDJ junctions characterized type 1 diabetes patients. Healthy donors had naive, central memory and Treg TCRB repertoires that appeared less similar than those seen among patients.

This clonotype was sampled from a woman between 18 and 30 years old in good health. Sequencing was performed on naive CD4+ T cells from blood. V is TRBV6-6 and J is TRBJ2-5; the match to TRBD1 covers 8 bases. The CDR3 region is CASRTQSGGGQTQYF. The CDR3 nucleotides read TGTGCCAGCAGAACCCAATCAGGGGGCGGTCAGACCCAGTACTTC.